A selection of T cell receptor beta chains follows, all from one sample in a study of control samples from healthy donors and cancer patients. The method was immunoSEQ multiplex PCR; TCRdb's version includes in-frame clones alone and lacks a portion of them. This table has 400,000 to 450,000 clones, about 93% appearing once. The sequenced sample consisted of PBMCs. The receptors here all came from a middle-aged man with head and neck cancer. Both conserved end residues are part of each CDR3. D genes are given only for firm matches. Only some rows state a clone size, as once, few, many or a class for expanded clones.

abundance,j_gene,d_gene,v_gene,CDR3aa,CDR3nt
few,TRBJ2-1,NA,TRBV3-1/TRBV3-2,CASSQGLASEQFF,TGTGCCAGCAGCCAAGGGCTAGCCAGTGAGCAGTTCTTC
once,TRBJ1-1,TRBD1,TRBV6-2/TRBV6-3,CASSYSAGGNTEAFF,TGTGCCAGCAGTTACTCGGCAGGGGGGAACACTGAAGCTTTCTTT
NA,TRBJ2-5,TRBD1,TRBV19,CASSVQGAIGETQYF,TGTGCCAGTAGTGTTCAGGGGGCGATCGGGGAGACCCAGTACTTC
NA,TRBJ2-5,NA,TRBV9,CASSRQARVETQYF,TGTGCCAGCAGTAGACAGGCTAGAGTTGAGACCCAGTACTTC
NA,TRBJ1-6,NA,TRBV4-3,CASSQEGDSPLHF,TGCGCCAGCAGCCAAGAAGGGGATTCACCCCTCCACTTT
NA,TRBJ1-1,NA,TRBV28,CASSPLNTEAFF,TGTGCCAGCAGTCCTCTGAACACTGAAGCTTTCTTT
NA,TRBJ1-5,NA,TRBV18,CASSGLNGNQPQHF,TGTGCCAGCTCAGGTCTTAATGGTAATCAGCCCCAGCATTTT
NA,TRBJ2-5,TRBD2,TRBV3-1/TRBV3-2,CASSQVESPGLAGVDRETQYF,TGTGCCAGCAGCCAAGTCGAAAGCCCGGGACTAGCGGGAGTGGATAGAGAGACCCAGTACTTC
NA,TRBJ2-3,TRBD2,TRBV5-1,CASSLEREITDTQYF,TGCGCCAGCAGCTTGGAGCGGGAGATTACAGATACGCAGTATTTT
NA,TRBJ2-5,NA,TRBV6-4,CASSDSAGKTQETQYF,TGTGCCAGCAGTGACTCGGCAGGGAAGACCCAAGAGACCCAGTACTTC
NA,TRBJ2-1,TRBD1,TRBV11-2,CASSAQGALGEQFF,TGTGCCAGCAGCGCTCAGGGGGCGCTGGGAGAGCAGTTCTTC
once,TRBJ2-2,TRBD1,TRBV10-3,CANRDSSTGELFF,TGTGCCAACCGGGACAGCAGTACCGGGGAGCTGTTTTTT